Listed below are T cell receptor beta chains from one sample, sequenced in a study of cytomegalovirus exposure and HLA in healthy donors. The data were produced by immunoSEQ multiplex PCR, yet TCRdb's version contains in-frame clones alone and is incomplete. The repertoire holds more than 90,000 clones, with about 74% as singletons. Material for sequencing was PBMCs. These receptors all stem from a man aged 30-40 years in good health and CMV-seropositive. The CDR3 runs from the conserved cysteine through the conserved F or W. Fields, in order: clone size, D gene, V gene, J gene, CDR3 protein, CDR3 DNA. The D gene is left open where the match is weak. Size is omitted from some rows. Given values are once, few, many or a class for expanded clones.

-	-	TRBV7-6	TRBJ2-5	CASSLSVGGETQYF	TGTGCCAGCAGCTTATCTGTGGGGGGAGAGACCCAGTACTTC
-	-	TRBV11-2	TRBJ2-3	CASSLGQQADTQYF	TGTGCCAGCAGCTTAGGGCAACAGGCAGATACGCAGTATTTT
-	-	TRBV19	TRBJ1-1	CASSEKLNTEAFF	TGTGCCAGTAGTGAGAAGTTGAACACTGAAGCTTTCTTT
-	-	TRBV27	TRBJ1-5	CASSQQGYNQPQHF	TGTGCCAGCAGTCAACAGGGTTATAATCAGCCCCAGCATTTT
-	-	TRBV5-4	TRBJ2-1	CASSLTGRVENEQFF	TGTGCCAGCAGCTTAACGGGCAGGGTTGAGAATGAGCAGTTCTTC
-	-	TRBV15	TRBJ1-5	CATSRDLGRSQPQHF	TGTGCCACCAGCAGAGATCTGGGCAGATCCCAGCCCCAGCATTTT
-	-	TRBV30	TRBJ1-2	CAWSATGMYGYTF	TGTGCCTGGAGTGCCACAGGAATGTATGGCTACACCTTC
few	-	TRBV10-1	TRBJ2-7	CASRKDSQAYEQYF	TGCGCCAGCAGAAAGGACAGCCAAGCCTACGAGCAGTACTTC
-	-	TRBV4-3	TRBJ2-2	CASSQEAGSEVGSNTGELFF	TGCGCCAGCAGCCAAGAGGCGGGAAGTGAGGTCGGGTCGAACACCGGGGAGCTGTTTTTT
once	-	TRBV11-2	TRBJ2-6	CASNPRRTPSSGANVLTF	TGTGCCAGCAACCCCCGGCGGACACCGAGCTCTGGGGCCAACGTCCTGACTTTC
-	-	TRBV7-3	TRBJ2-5	CASTTVEAQETQYF	TGTGCCAGCACCACTGTTGAGGCACAAGAGACCCAGTACTTC
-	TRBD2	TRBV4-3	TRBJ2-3	CASSQDVTSGLPDTQYF	TGCGCCAGCAGCCAAGATGTCACTAGCGGGTTGCCAGATACGCAGTATTTT
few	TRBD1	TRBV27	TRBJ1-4	CASSWTGGGSEKLFF	TGTGCCAGCAGTTGGACAGGGGGGGGGAGCGAAAAACTGTTTTTT
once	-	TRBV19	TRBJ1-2	CASSIGGDGYTF	TGTGCCAGTAGTATCGGAGGGGATGGCTACACCTTC
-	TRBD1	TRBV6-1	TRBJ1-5	CASSEGRDSQPQHF	TGTGCCAGCAGTGAAGGCCGGGACAGTCAGCCCCAGCATTTT
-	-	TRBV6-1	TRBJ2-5	CASSFDRNSQETQYF	TGTGCCAGCAGCTTTGACAGGAATTCCCAAGAGACCCAGTACTTC
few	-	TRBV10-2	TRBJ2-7	CASRPGHRSYEQYF	TGCGCCTCACGCCCGGGACACCGATCCTACGAGCAGTACTTC
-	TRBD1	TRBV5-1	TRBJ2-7	CASSFGDRELIRKYF	TGCGCCAGCAGCTTCGGGGACAGGGAGCTTATTAGGAAGTACTTC
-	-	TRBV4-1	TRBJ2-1	CASSQDLQFSYNEQFF	TGCGCCAGCAGCCAAGATTTACAGTTCTCCTACAATGAGCAGTTCTTC
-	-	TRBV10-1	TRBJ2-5	CASSESMGRETQYF	TGCGCCAGCAGTGAGTCGATGGGGAGGGAGACCCAGTACTTC
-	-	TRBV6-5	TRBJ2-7	CASSDTIGQYF	TGTGCCAGCAGTGATACGATCGGGCAGTACTTC
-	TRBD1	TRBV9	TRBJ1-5	CASSVGQGDQPQHF	TGTGCCAGCAGCGTAGGACAGGGGGATCAGCCCCAGCATTTT
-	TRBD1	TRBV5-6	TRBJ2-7	CASAHGQGAYEQYF	TGTGCCAGCGCCCATGGACAGGGGGCCTACGAGCAGTACTTC
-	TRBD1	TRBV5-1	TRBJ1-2	CASSLALTGDYGYPF	TGCGCCAGCAGCTTGGCCCTGACAGGGGACTATGGCTACCCCTTC
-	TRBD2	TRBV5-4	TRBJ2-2	CASSLKRGDTGELFF	TGTGCCAGCAGCCTGAAGCGGGGGGACACCGGGGAGCTGTTTTTT
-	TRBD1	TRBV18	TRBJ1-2	CASSPDRVYGYTF	TGTGCCAGCTCCCCGGACAGGGTCTATGGCTACACCTTC
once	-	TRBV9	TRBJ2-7	CASSASGFSSYEQYF	TGTGCCAGCAGCGCCTCAGGATTTAGCTCCTACGAGCAGTACTTC
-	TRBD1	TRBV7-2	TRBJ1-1	CASSTQGATEAFF	TGTGCCAGCAGCACCCAGGGGGCCACTGAAGCTTTCTTT
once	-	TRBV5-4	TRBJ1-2	CASSSKASGANDGYTF	TGTGCCAGCAGCTCAAAAGCCTCAGGGGCCAACGATGGCTACACCTTC
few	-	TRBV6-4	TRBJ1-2	CATELRPGPYGYTF	TGTGCCACCGAGTTAAGACCAGGCCCCTATGGCTACACCTTC
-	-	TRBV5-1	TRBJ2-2	CASSQRSGHTGELFF	TGCGCCAGCAGCCAGCGGTCTGGGCACACCGGGGAGCTGTTTTTT
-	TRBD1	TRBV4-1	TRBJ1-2	CASSPPGQPLYGYTF	TGCGCCAGCAGCCCTCCGGGACAGCCCCTCTATGGCTACACCTTC
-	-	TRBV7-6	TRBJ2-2	CASSAIGAPTGELFF	TGTGCCAGCAGCGCCATAGGGGCTCCTACCGGGGAGCTGTTTTTT
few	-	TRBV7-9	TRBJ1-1	CASSSDSSCSF	TGTGCCAGCAGCTCGGACTCCTCGTGCTCCTTT
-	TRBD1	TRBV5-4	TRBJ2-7	CASSPRTGNYEQYF	TGTGCCAGCAGCCCTCGGACAGGGAACTACGAGCAGTACTTC
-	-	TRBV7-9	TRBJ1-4	CASTKDTEKLFF	TGTGCCAGCACAAAGGACACTGAAAAACTGTTTTTT
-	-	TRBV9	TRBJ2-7	CASSVDPYYEQYF	TGTGCCAGCAGCGTAGACCCCTATTACGAGCAGTACTTC
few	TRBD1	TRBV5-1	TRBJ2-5	CASSSTGTGETQYF	TGCGCCAGCAGTTCGACCGGGACAGGGGAGACCCAGTACTTC
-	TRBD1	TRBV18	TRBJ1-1	CASSPPDRGQNTEAFF	TGTGCCAGCTCACCACCGGACAGGGGTCAGAACACTGAAGCTTTCTTT
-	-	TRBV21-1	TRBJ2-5	CASSGKGVQETQYF	TGTGCCAGCAGCGGAAAGGGAGTCCAAGAGACCCAGTACTTC
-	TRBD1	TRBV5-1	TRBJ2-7	CASSSGQRTYEQYF	TGCGCCAGCAGCTCGGGACAGAGGACCTACGAGCAGTACTTC
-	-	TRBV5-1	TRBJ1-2	CASSPAGTTSPLGYPF	TGCGCCAGCAGCCCCGCCGGGACAACGTCCCCCTTGGGCTACCCCTTC
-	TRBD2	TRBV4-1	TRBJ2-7	CASSPHTSGGAYEQYF	TGCGCCAGCAGCCCCCACACTAGCGGGGGGGCCTACGAGCAGTACTTC
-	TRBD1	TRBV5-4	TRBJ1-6	CASSRDRGNSPLHF	TGTGCCAGCAGCCGGGACAGGGGCAATTCACCCCTCCACTTT
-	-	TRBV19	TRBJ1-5	CASSTDYSNQPQHF	TGTGCCAGCAGTACAGATTATAGCAATCAGCCCCAGCATTTT
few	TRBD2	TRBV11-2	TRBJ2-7	CASTEGAGTSSYEQYF	TGTGCCAGCACCGAGGGAGCGGGGACGAGCTCCTACGAGCAGTACTTC
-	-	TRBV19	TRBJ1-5	CASSAGGDVRSSNQPQHF	TGTGCCAGTAGTGCGGGGGGGGACGTGCGCTCTAGCAATCAGCCCCAGCATTTT
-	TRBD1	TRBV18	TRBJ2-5	CASSPDRAWETQYF	TGTGCCAGCTCACCAGACAGGGCATGGGAGACCCAGTACTTC
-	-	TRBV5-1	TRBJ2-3	CASSGGSTDTQYF	TGCGCCAGCAGTGGAGGTAGCACAGATACGCAGTATTTT
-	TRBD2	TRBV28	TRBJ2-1	CASTMRGGRRNNEQFF	TGTGCCAGCACCATGCGGGGGGGTCGGAGGAACAATGAGCAGTTCTTC
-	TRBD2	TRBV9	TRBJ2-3	CASSVTERGGDTDTQYF	TGTGCCAGCAGCGTGACTGAGCGGGGGGGCGATACAGATACGCAGTATTTT